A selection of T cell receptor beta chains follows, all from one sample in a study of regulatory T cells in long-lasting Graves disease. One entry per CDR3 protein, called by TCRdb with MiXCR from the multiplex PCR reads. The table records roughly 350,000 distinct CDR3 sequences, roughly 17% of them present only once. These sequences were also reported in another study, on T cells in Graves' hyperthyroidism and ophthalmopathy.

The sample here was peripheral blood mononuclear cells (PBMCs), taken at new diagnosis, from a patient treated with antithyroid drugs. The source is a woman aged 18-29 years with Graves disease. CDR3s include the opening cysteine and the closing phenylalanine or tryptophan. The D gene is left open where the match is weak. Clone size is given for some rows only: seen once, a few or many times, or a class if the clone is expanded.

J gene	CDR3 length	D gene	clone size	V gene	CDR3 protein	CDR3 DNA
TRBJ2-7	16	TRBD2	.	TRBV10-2	CASTPKLAGGPYEQYF	TGCGCCAGCACCCCAAAACTAGCGGGGGGGCCCTACGAGCAGTACTTC
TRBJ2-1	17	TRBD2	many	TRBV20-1	CSASRGASGGTYNEQFF	TGCAGTGCTAGCAGGGGGGCTAGCGGGGGAACCTACAATGAGCAGTTCTTC
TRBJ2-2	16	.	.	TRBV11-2	CASSLFRQENTGELFF	TGTGCCAGCAGCTTATTCCGACAGGAAAACACCGGGGAGCTGTTTTTT
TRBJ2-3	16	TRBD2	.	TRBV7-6	CASSLATAGGRDTQYF	TGTGCCAGCAGCTTAGCGACGGCGGGAGGGAGGGATACGCAGTATTTT
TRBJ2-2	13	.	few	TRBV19	CASRQVDTGELFF	TGTGCCAGTAGGCAGGTGGACACCGGGGAGCTGTTTTTT
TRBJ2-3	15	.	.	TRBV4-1	CASSQAGGPQDTQYF	TGCGCCAGCAGCCAAGCGGGCGGTCCCCAGGATACGCAGTATTTT
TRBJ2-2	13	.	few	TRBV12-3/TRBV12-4	CASAPGGPGELFF	TGTGCCAGCGCCCCAGGTGGCCCCGGGGAGCTGTTTTTT
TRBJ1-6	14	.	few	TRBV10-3	CAISETGSVSPLHF	TGTGCCATCAGTGAGACAGGGTCGGTTTCACCCCTCCACTTT
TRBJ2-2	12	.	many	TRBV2	CASKQSTGELFF	TGTGCCAGCAAACAATCCACCGGGGAGCTGTTTTTT
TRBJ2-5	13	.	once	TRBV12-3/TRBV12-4	CASSLDLGETQYF	TGTGCCAGCAGTTTGGATCTCGGGGAGACCCAGTACTTC
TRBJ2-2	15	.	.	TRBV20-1	CSARWVDRPTGELFF	TGCAGTGCTAGATGGGTTGACCGTCCTACCGGGGAGCTGTTTTTT
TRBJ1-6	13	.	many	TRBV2	CASSGEYNSPLHF	TGTGCCAGCAGTGGAGAGTATAATTCACCCCTCCACTTT
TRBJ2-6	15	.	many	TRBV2	CASKAVSSGANVLTF	TGTGCCAGCAAGGCGGTGAGCTCTGGGGCCAACGTCCTGACTTTC